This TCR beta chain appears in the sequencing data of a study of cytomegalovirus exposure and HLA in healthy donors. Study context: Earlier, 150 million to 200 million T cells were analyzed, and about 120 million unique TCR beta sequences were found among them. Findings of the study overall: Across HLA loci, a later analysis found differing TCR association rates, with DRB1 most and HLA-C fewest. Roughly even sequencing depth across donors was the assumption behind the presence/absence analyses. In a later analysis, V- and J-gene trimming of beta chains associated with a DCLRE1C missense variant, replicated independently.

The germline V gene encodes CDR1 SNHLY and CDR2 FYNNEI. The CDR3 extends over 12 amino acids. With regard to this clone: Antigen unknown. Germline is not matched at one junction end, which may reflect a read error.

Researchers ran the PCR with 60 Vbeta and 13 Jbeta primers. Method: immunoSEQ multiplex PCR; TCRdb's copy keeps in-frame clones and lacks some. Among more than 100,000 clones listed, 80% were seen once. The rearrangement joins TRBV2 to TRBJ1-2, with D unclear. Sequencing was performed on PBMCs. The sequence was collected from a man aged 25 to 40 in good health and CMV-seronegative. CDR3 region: CASTLLGLEGYF. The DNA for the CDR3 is TGTGCCAGCACTCTCCTAGGGCTTGAGGGTTACTTC. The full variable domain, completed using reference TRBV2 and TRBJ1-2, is EPEVTQTPSHQVTQMGQEVILRCVPISNHLYFYWYRQILGQKVEFLVSFYNNEISEKSEIFDDQFSVERPDGSNFTLKIRSTKLEDSAMYFCASTLLGLEGYFGSGTRLTVV.